Reported below is one TCR beta chain. The antigen remains undetermined. The data were obtained in a study of identical twins. A universal primer site was added by template switching, and unique molecular identifiers were carried by the cDNA. TCRdb called the 5' RACE reads again in MiXCR, with one record for every CDR3 protein. Among approximately 230,000 distinct CDR3 sequences listed, more than 12% were seen once. Study outcomes and limitations: Abundant beta clonotypes from cord blood bore fewer insertions; memory repertoires lacked this pattern. Excess twin sharing in beta out-of-frame sequences was weaker. The study found excess low generation probability among twin-shared out-of-frame alpha sequences.

Germline V gene lookup returns CDR1 MNHEY and CDR2 SVGAGI. Trimming shortened V by 2 bases and J by 3 bases, and 11 bases separated the two germline ends. The CDR3 length is 14 residues. J is TRBJ2-7 and V is TRBV6-5; D ambiguous. The receptor's source is a woman younger than 30 in good health. The sample taken for sequencing was memory (CD45RO+) T cells sorted from blood. CDR3 sequence: CASSYQWKNYEQYF. In nucleotides, the CDR3 is TGTGCCAGCAGTTACCAATGGAAGAACTACGAGCAGTACTTC.